This note documents a single T cell receptor (beta chain) sequence. Sequencing used immunoSEQ multiplex PCR; TCRdb keeps in-frame clones, though not all of them. The sample consists of fewer than 200,000 clones, about four fifths of them appearing once. The sample originates from a study of blood T cell repertoires in COVID-19. Looked up from germline, CDR1 is KGHSH and CDR2 is LQKENI. This CDR3 has 15 amino acids. Trimming cost V 3 bases and J 2 bases, with 11 bases left between them. The chain employs TRBV18 and TRBJ1-5; a possible D gene is TRBD1 (6 bases). The sequence came from a woman aged 70-85 years with acute or convalescent COVID-19. The source material was peripheral blood. CDR3 sequence (DNA): TGTGCCAGCTCACCCTACAGGGACGGCAATCAGCCCCAGCATTTT. Its protein is CASSPYRDGNQPQHF. Based on the CDR3 plus reference TRBV18 and TRBJ1-5, the full variable domain is NAGVMQNPRHLVRRRGQEARLRCSPMKGHSHVYWYRQLPEEGLKFMVYLQKENIIDESGMPKERFSAEFPKEGPSILRIQQVVRGDSAAYFCASSPYRDGNQPQHFGDGTRLSIL.